The present T cell receptor beta chain was sequenced within a study of pediatric ulcerative colitis. Study results and limitations: Total lymphocyte DNA, not sorted subsets, was the template.

Remarks on this clone: The antigen remains unidentified.

During colonoscopy, one to two rectal pinch biopsies were collected. Assay: immunoSEQ multiplex PCR; the TCRdb copy retains only in-frame clones and omits some. The sample contains 30,000 to 40,000 clones, roughly 70% of which appear only once. V was clipped by 6 bases and J by 8 bases, with 16 bases between them. There are 14 residues in the CDR3. Germline V gene sequence: CDR1 MNHNS, CDR2 SASEGT. Sequenced material: gut tissue. V is TRBV6-1 and J is TRBJ1-4; D gene ambiguous. This receptor was identified in a boy aged 10-17 years with severe ulcerative colitis. CDR3 sequence (DNA): TGTGCCAGCAGGACGGGTGGCGGAGGGGAAAAACTGTTTTTT. This codes for CASRTGGGGEKLFF.